This T cell receptor beta chain originates from a study of radiotherapy plus CTLA-4 blockade in lung cancer. Turning to the study itself: Objective response rate was about 20%; disease control rate, 25% to 35%.

V dropped 5 bases and J dropped 10 bases, with 11 bases sitting between them. The CDR3 extends over 12 amino acids. Germline CDR1 and CDR2: MDHEN and SYDVKM. The protocol was immunoSEQ multiplex PCR, while the TCRdb copy is restricted to in-frame clones and leaves out a portion. The sample consists of 70,000 to 90,000 clones, roughly four fifths of them appearing once. Sample: peripheral blood, taken from a patient treated with radiotherapy plus ipilimumab. The clonotype originates from a human donor with non-small cell lung cancer who had stable disease on radiotherapy plus ipilimumab. The chain joins TRBV28 to TRBJ1-4; D uncertain. CDR3 sequence: CASSTDITKLFF. The CDR3 DNA reads TGTGCCAGCAGTACCGACATCACAAAACTGTTTTTT.